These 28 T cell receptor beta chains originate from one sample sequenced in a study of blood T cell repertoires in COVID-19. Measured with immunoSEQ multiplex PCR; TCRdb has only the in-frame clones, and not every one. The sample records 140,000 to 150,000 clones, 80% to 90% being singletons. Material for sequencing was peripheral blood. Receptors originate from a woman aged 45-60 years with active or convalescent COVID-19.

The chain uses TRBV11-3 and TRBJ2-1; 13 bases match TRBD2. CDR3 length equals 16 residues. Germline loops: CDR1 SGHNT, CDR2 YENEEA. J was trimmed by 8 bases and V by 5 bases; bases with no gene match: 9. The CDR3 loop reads CASSLRTSGSFDEQFF. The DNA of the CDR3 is TGTGCCAGCAGCCTGCGGACTAGCGGGAGTTTTGATGAGCAGTTCTTC.

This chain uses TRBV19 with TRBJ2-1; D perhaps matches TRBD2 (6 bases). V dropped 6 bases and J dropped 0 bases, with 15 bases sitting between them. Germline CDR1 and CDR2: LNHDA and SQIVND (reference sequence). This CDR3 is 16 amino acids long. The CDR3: CASRLGRGSSYNEQFF. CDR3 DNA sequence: TGTGCCAGTAGACTGGGTCGGGGGAGCTCCTACAATGAGCAGTTCTTC.

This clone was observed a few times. CDR3 nucleotide sequence: TGCGCCAGCAGCTCAGGGACTAGCGGGTACGAGCAGTACTTC. Amino acids: CASSSGTSGYEQYF. The chain couples TRBV5-1 to TRBJ2-7; TRBD2 aligns across 12 bases. CDR3 length: 14 amino acids. V lost 3 bases to trimming and J lost 4 bases; unmatched junction nucleotides: 2. Germline V lookup: CDR1 SGHRS, CDR2 YFSETQ.

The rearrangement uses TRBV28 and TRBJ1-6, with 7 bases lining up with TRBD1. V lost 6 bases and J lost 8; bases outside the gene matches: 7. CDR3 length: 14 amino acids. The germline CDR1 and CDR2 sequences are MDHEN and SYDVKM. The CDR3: CASSSDRVDSPLHF. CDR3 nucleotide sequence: TGTGCCAGCAGCTCTGACAGGGTGGATTCACCCCTCCACTTT.

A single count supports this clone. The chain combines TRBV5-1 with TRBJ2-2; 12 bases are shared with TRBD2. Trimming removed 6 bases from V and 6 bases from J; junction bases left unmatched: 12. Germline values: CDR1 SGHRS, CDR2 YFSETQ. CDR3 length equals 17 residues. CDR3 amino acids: CASKASGRADVAGELFF. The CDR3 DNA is TGCGCCAGCAAGGCTAGCGGGAGGGCCGACGTCGCCGGGGAGCTGTTTTTT.

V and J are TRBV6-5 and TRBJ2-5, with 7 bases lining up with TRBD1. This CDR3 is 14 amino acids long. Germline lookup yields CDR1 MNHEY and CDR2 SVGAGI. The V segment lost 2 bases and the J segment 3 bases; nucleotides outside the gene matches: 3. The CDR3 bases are TGTGCCAGCAGTTACACTGGGACAGAAGAGACCCAGTACTTC. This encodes CASSYTGTEETQYF.

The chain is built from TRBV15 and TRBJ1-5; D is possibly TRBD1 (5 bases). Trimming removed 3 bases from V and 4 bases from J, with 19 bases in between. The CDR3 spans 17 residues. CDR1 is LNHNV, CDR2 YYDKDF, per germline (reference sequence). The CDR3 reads CATSSFGQGNFNQPQHF. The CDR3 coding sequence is TGTGCCACCAGCAGTTTTGGGCAGGGAAATTTTAATCAGCCCCAGCATTTT.

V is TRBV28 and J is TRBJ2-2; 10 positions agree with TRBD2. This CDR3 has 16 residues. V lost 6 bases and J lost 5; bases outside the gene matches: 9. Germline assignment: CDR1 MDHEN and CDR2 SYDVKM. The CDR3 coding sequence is TGTGCCAGCAGCCCTTCTAGCGGGAGAGGGACCGGGGAGCTGTTTTTT. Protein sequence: CASSPSSGRGTGELFF.

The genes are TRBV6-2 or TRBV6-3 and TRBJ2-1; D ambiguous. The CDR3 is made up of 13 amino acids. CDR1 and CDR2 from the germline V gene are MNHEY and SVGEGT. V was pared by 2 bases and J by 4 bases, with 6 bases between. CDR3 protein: CASSYSFYNEQFF. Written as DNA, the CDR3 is TGTGCCAGCAGTTACAGCTTTTACAATGAGCAGTTCTTC.

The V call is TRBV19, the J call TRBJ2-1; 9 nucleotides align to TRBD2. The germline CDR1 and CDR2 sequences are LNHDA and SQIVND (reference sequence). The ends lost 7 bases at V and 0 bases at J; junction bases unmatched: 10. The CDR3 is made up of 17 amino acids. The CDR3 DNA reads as TGTGCCAGTAAGGAGGCGGGGGGGCCCCTCTCCTACAATGAGCAGTTCTTC. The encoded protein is CASKEAGGPLSYNEQFF.

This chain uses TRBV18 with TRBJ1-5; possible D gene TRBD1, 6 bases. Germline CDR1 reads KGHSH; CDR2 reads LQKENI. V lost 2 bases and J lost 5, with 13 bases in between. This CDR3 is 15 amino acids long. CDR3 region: CASSPAGNRDQPQHF. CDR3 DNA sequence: TGTGCCAGCTCACCAGCAGGGAACAGGGATCAGCCCCAGCATTTT.

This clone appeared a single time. The CDR3 spells CASSQAGQGRDYGYTF. The CDR3 DNA follows: TGTGCCAGCAGCCAAGCCGGACAGGGGCGGGACTATGGCTACACCTTC. The chain employs TRBV3-1 (or the pseudogene TRBV3-2) and TRBJ1-2; TRBD1 matches 9 bases. CDR1 and CDR2 from the germline V gene are LGHDT and YNNKEL (reference sequence). The CDR3 sequence is 16 residues long. Germline trimming cut 1 base from V and 3 bases from J; bases unmatched to any gene: 6.

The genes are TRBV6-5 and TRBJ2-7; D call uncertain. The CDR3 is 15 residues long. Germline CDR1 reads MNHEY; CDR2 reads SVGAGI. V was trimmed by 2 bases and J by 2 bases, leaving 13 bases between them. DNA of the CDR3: TGTGCCAGCAGTTACGGGCAGGTCTCTACCTACGAGCAGTACTTC. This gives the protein CASSYGQVSTYEQYF.

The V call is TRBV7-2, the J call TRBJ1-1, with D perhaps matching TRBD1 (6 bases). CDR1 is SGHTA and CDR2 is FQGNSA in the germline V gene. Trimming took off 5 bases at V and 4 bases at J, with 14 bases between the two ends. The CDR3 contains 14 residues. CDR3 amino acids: CASSLKGGVTEAFF. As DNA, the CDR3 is TGTGCCAGCAGCCTCAAAGGGGGGGTCACTGAAGCTTTCTTT.

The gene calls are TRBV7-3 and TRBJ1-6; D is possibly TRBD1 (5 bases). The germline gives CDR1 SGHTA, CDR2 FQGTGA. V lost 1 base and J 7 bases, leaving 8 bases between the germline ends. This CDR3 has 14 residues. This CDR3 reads CASSLIQGNSPLHF. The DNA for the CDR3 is TGTGCCAGCAGCTTAATTCAGGGAAATTCACCCCTCCACTTT.

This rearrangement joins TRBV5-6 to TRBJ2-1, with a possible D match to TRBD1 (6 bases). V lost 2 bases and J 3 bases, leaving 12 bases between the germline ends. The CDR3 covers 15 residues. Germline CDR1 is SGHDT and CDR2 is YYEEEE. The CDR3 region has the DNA TGTGCCAGCAGCTTCGGAGGACAGCTCTACAATGAGCAGTTCTTC. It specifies CASSFGGQLYNEQFF.

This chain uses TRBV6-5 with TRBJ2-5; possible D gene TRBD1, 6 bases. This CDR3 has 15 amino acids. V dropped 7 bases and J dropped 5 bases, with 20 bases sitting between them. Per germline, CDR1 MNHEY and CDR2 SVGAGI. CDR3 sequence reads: CASNSGDAFGETQYF. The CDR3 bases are TGTGCCAGCAACTCAGGGGATGCGTTCGGGGAGACCCAGTACTTC.

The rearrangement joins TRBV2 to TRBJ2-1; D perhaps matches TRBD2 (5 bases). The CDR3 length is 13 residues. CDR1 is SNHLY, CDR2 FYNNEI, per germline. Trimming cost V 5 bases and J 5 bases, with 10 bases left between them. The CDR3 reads CASSFDGNNEQFF. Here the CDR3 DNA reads TGTGCCAGCAGTTTCGACGGGAACAATGAGCAGTTCTTC.

This CDR3 reads CASSLAGNNYGYTF. As DNA, the CDR3 is TGTGCCAGCAGTTTGGCAGGGAATAACTATGGCTACACCTTC. The rearrangement uses TRBV28 and TRBJ1-2, with D tentatively TRBD1 (5 bases). Germline loops: CDR1 MDHEN, CDR2 SYDVKM. CDR3 size: 14 residues. V lost 3 bases and J 1 base, leaving 9 bases between the germline ends.

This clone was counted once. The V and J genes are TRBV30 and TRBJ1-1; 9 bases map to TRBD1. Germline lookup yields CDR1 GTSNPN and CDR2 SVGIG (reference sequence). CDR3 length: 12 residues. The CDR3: CVLGQGIVRAFF. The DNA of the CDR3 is TGTGTGCTCGGACAGGGGATAGTTCGGGCTTTCTTT. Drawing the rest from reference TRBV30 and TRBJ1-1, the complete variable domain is SQTIHQWPATLVQPVGSPLSLECTVEGTSNPNLYWYRQAAGRGLQLLFYSVGIGQISSEVPQNLSASRPQDRQFILSSKKLLLSDSGFYLCVLGQGIVRAFFGQGTRLTVV.

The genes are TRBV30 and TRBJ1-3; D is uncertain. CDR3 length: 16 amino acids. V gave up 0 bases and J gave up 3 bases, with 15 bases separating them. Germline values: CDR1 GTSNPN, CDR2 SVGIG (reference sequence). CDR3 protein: CAWSVRTGSLGNTIYF. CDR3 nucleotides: TGTGCCTGGAGTGTACGTACGGGTTCGCTTGGAAACACCATATATTTT.

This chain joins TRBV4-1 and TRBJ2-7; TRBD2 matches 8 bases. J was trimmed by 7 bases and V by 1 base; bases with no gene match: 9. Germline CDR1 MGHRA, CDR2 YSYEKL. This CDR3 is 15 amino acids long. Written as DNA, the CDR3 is TGCGCCAGCAGCCAAGTTCTCCGGGAGGGCCGGGAGCAGTACTTC. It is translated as CASSQVLREGREQYF.

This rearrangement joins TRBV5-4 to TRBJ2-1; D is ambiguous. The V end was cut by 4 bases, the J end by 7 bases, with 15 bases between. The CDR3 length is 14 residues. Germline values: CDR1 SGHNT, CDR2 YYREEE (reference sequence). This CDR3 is CASSRALNFNEQFF. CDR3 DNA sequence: TGTGCCAGCAGCCGAGCTTTGAACTTTAATGAGCAGTTCTTC.

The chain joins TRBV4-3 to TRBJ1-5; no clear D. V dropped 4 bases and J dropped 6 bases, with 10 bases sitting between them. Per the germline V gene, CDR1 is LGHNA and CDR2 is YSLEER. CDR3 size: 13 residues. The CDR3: CASSLSPSQPQHF. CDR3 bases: TGCGCCAGCAGCCTCAGCCCTAGTCAGCCCCAGCATTTT.

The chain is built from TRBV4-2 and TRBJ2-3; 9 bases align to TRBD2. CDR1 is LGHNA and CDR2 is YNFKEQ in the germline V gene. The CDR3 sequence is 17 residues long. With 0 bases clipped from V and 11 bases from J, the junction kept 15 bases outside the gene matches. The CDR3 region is CASSQDPGGGVIKLQYF. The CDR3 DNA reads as TGTGCCAGCAGCCAAGATCCGGGCGGGGGGGTTATAAAGCTGCAGTATTTT.

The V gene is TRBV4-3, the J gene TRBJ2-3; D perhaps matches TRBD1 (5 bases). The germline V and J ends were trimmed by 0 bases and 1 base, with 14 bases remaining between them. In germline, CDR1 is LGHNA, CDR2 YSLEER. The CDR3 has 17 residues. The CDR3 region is CASSQDFTREGTDTQYF. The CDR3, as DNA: TGCGCCAGCAGCCAAGATTTTACCAGGGAAGGCACAGATACGCAGTATTTT.

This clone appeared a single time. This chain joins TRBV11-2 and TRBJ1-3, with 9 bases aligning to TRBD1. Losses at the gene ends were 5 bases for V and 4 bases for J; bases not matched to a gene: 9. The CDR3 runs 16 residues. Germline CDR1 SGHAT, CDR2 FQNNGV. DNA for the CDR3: TGTGCCAGCAGCCTGACAGGGGGAAAGGCAGGAAACACCATATATTTT. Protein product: CASSLTGGKAGNTIYF.

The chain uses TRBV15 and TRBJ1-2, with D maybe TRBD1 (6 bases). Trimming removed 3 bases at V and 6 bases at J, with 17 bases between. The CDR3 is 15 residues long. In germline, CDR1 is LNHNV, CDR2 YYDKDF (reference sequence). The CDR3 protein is CATSRDKKGVDGYTF. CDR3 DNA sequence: TGTGCCACCAGCAGGGACAAGAAGGGGGTGGATGGCTACACCTTC.